This TCR beta chain was recorded in a study of blood T cell repertoires in COVID-19. About the research overall: Sites in the United States, Italy and Spain provided acute and convalescent COVID-19 samples. T cells, B-cell-depleted T cells, or PBMCs supplied cDNA or gDNA.

The CDR3 length is 14 residues. With 5 bases removed from V and 4 bases from J, the gap between germline ends came to 12 bases. Germline V gene lookup returns CDR1 SEHNR and CDR2 FQNEAQ (reference sequence). Individuals drawn from around 24 US areas were roughly 18 to 89 years old. Which cohort a participant joined came from the clinical history participants gave. Only in-frame clones appear in the TCRdb table, and some are missing; sequencing was by immunoSEQ multiplex PCR. The repertoire consists of 380,000 or so clones, with 88% occurring once and the leading ten covering 2% to 2.5%. What was sequenced was PBMCs or T cells enriched from blood (not recorded which). This TCR was sampled from a woman aged 35 to 49 with acute COVID-19. The chain combines TRBV7-9 with TRBJ2-1; D remains ambiguous. The CDR3 loop reads CASSPHQTYNEQFF. The DNA for the CDR3 is TGTGCCAGCAGCCCGCACCAGACTTACAATGAGCAGTTCTTC.